This T cell receptor beta chain was documented in a study of CD8+CD57+ T cells in acquired aplastic anemia. About this clonotype itself: Its specificity is unknown.

CDR1 is DFQATT and CDR2 is SNEGSKA in the germline V gene (reference sequence). The ends were cut back, 4 bases at V and 2 bases at J, with 9 bases in the middle. The CDR3 contains 13 residues. All patients picked for sequencing had shown, by flow cytometry, an expansion of CD8+CD57+ cells. The TCR beta profiling, which covered VDJ combination and CDR3 sequence, was carried out using genomic DNA as the template. Using its own MiXCR run on the reads, TCRdb lists one record per CDR3 protein. The data hold about 170,000 distinct CDR3 sequences, with about 45% observed a single time. Study results and limitations: The same twenty-nine CD8+ CDR3 sequences occurred in patients and in controls.

Sequencing was performed on sorted CD4+, CD8+, or CD8+CD57+ T cells (not recorded which) from PBMCs. The receptor's source is a human donor with aplastic anemia. J is TRBJ2-1 and V is TRBV20-1, with unresolved D. This CDR3 reads CSANYRPYNEQFF. CDR3 nucleotides: TGCAGTGCTAACTACCGCCCCTACAATGAGCAGTTCTTC.